This T cell receptor beta chain was identified in a study of neurological immune-mediated disorders. Study results and caveats: When the repertoires were grouped phylogenetically, those of 18 of the 34 multiple sclerosis patients came together in a single cluster of related CDR3 sequences, which points to a possible repertoire-level signature.

This clonotype was observed at least ten times. Its antigen is not identified. Stored at -80 C, 2 million PBMCs were the source of the unsorted libraries. 5'RACE generated cDNA with 10-nucleotide random UMIs. Via MiXCR, TCRdb re-called the 5' RACE reads, giving one row per CDR3 protein. The data contain tens of thousands of distinct CDR3 sequences, 3.4% of them seen just once; the ten biggest clones take up about 4%. This sequence originates from a man in his forties with multiple sclerosis. The sequenced sample was PBMCs.

The CDR3 nucleotides read TGTGCCTGGAGTGTAGGGGACGGGAACACTGAAGCTTTCTTT. It specifies CAWSVGDGNTEAFF. This chain links TRBV30 with TRBJ1-1; a possible D gene is TRBD1 (5 bases). V lost 0 bases to trimming and J lost 1 base, with 9 bases between them. This CDR3 region has 14 residues. CDR1 GTSNPN and CDR2 SVGIG come from the germline V gene (reference sequence).